The T cell receptor beta chain described here comes from a study of cytomegalovirus exposure and HLA in healthy donors. Losses at the gene ends were 6 bases for V and 1 base for J; bases not matched to a gene: 14. Germline V lookup: CDR1 SNHLY, CDR2 FYNNEI. The CDR3 covers 18 residues. PCR used 60 Vbeta primers and 13 Jbeta primers. Measured with immunoSEQ multiplex PCR; TCRdb has only the in-frame clones, and not every one. The sample lists 98,000 or so clones, over 9% occurring once. This sequence was found in a man aged 35-49 years in good health and CMV-seropositive. V usage is TRBV2 and J usage is TRBJ2-3; 9 nucleotides match TRBD2. Sequencing input: PBMCs. CDR3 residues: CASRDAAGGSGGTDTQYF. Written as DNA, the CDR3 is TGTGCCAGCAGAGACGCGGCGGGAGGGTCAGGGGGCACAGATACGCAGTATTTT.